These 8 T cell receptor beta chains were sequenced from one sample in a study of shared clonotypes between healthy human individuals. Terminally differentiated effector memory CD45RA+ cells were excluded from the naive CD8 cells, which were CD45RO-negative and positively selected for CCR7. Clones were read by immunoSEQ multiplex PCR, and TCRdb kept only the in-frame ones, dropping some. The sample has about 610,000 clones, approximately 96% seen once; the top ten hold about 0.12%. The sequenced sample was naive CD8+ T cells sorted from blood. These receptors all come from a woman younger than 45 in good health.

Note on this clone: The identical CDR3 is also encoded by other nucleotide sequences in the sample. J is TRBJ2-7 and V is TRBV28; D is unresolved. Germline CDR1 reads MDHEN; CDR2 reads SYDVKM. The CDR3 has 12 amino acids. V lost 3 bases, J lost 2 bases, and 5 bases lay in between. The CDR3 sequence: CASSFRTYEQYF. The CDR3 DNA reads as TGTGCCAGCAGTTTCAGGACCTACGAGCAGTACTTC.

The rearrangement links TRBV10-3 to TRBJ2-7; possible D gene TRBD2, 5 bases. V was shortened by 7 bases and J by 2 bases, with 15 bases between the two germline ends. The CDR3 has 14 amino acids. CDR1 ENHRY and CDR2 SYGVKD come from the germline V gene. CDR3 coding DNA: TGTGCCATCATGGGCAGAGAGGGCACCTACGAGCAGTACTTC. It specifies CAIMGREGTYEQYF.

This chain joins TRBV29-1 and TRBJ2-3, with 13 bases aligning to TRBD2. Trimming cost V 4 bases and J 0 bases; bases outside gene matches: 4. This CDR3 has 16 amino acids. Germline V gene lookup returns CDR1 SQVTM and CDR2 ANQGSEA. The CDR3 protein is CSVGGTSGTSTDTQYF. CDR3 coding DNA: TGCAGCGTTGGCGGGACTAGCGGGACTAGCACAGATACGCAGTATTTT.

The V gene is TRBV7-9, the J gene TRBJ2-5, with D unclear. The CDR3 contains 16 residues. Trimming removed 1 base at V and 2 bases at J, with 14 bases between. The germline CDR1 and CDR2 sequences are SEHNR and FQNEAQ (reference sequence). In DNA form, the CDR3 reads TGTGCCAGCAGCTTAGGGGCCCTGACAATACAAGAGACCCAGTACTTC. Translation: CASSLGALTIQETQYF.

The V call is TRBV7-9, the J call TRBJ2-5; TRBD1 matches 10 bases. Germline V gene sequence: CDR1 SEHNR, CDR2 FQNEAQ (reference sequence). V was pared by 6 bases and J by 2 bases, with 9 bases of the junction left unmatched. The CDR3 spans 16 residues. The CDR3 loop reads CASRRGGQGFQETQYF. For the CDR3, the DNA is TGTGCCAGCAGACGAGGGGGACAGGGGTTTCAAGAGACCCAGTACTTC. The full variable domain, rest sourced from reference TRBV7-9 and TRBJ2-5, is DTGVSQNPRHKITKRGQNVTFRCDPISEHNRLYWYRQTLGQGPEFLTYFQNEAQLEKSRLLSDRFSAERPKGSFSTLEIQRTEQGDSAMYLCASRRGGQGFQETQYFGPGTRLLVL.

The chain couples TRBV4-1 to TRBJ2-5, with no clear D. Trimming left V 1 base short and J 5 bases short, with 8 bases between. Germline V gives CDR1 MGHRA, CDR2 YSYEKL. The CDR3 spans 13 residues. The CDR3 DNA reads TGCGCCAGCAGCCAAGGGGCGGCGGAGACCCAGTACTTC. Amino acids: CASSQGAAETQYF.

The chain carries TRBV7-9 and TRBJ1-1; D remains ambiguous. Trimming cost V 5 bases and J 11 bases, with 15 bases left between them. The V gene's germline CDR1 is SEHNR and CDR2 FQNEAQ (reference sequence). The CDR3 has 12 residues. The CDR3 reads CASSPSPNWAFF. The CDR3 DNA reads TGTGCCAGCAGCCCTTCTCCGAACTGGGCTTTCTTT.

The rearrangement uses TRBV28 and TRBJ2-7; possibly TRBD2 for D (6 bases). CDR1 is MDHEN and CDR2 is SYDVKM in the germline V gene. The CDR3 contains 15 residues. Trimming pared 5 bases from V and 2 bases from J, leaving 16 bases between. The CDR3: CASSPLAEGPYEQYF. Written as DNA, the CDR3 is TGTGCCAGCAGTCCGTTAGCGGAGGGCCCCTACGAGCAGTACTTC.